This TCR beta chain was sequenced during a study of CD8 T cells in ankylosing spondylitis. General study results and limits: Existing reports had already noted some motif variants in reactive arthritis synovial fluid and blood. Ankylosing spondylitis blood appeared to carry a characteristic TCR beta motif of under ten highly homologous variants. Researchers report that disease-linked clones proved CD8+ and relatively rare in peripheral blood.

Quantitative barcoded 5'-RACE was used to prepare TCR beta libraries. TCRdb reprocessed the 5' RACE reads via MiXCR and lists one record per CDR3 protein. The data show about 250,000 distinct CDR3 sequences, around 32% seen once. The CDR3 is 16 amino acids. Trimming removed 0 bases at V and 1 base at J, with 14 bases between. Germline loops: CDR1 DFQATT, CDR2 SNEGSKA (reference sequence). Notes on this clonotype: Its antigen is not known.

The source material was blood, either unsorted or a sorted T cell fraction (not recorded which). The sequence came from a male donor with ankylosing spondylitis or in good health (not recorded which). The chain combines TRBV20-1 with TRBJ2-3, with D maybe TRBD1 (5 bases). This chain's CDR3 is CSARDVQAFRTDTQYF. The CDR3 DNA follows: TGCAGTGCTAGAGACGTACAGGCATTCCGCACAGATACGCAGTATTTT.